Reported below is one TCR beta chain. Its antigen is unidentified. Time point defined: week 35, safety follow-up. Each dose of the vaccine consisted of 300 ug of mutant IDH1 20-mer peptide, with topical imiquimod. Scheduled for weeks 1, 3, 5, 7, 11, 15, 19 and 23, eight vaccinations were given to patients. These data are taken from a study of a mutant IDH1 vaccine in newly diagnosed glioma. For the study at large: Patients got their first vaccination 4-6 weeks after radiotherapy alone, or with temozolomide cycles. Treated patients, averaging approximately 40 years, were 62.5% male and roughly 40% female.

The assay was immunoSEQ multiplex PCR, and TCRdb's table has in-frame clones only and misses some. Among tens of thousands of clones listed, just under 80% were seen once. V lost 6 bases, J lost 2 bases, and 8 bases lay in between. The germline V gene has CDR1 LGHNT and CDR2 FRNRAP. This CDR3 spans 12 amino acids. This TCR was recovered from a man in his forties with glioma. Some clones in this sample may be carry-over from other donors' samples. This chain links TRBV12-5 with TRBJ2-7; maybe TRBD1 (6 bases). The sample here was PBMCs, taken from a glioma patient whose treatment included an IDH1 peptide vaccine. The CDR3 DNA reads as TGTGCTAGTGGCCGGGACACCTACGAGCAGTACTTC. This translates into CASGRDTYEQYF.